The present T cell receptor (beta chain) was sequenced within a study of human T cells and chemical hapten exposure. Study overall: Variability of per-sample TCR yields stemmed mainly from small differences in pooled library volume.

TCRdb re-analysed the RACE reads in MiXCR, keeping a single row per CDR3 protein. The sample carries about 70,000 distinct CDR3 sequences, approximately 9% recorded once. This clonotype was counted a few times. CDR1 SQVTM and CDR2 ANQGSEA come from the germline V gene. Trimming pared 7 bases from V and 7 bases from J, leaving 14 bases between. The CDR3 contains 11 residues. As to time point: patch test 2, 6 weeks after DPC sensitization. Treatment meaning: therapeutic diphenylcyclopropenone sensitization with weekly scalp DPC. This specimen was whole blood, taken in connection with sensitization to the hapten diphenylcyclopropenone (DPC). The J gene is TRBJ2-7, the V gene TRBV29-1; TRBD2 is a possible D gene (6 bases). This receptor was taken from a woman between 50 and 59 years old with alopecia areata. Some clones in this sample may be carry-over from other donors' samples. CDR3 region: CSARRGGEQYF. In nucleotides, the CDR3 is TGCAGCGCCCGGAGAGGAGGGGAGCAGTACTTC.